The 23 T cell receptor beta chains given below trace back to one sample, sequenced in a study of shared clonotypes between healthy human individuals. Produced via immunoSEQ multiplex PCR; TCRdb's table is partial and in-frame only. The sample records fewer than 1.8 million clones, around 98.5% being singletons. Sequencing was performed on naive CD4+ T cells sorted from blood. The sample's subset: CD45RA+ positively selected. These TCRs come from a man aged 25-45 years in good health.

This rearrangement joins TRBV11-2 to TRBJ2-1, with D maybe TRBD2 (5 bases). CDR1 and CDR2 (germline): SGHAT, FQNNGV. The CDR3 has 16 amino acids. Trimming took off 0 bases at V and 3 bases at J, with 12 bases between the two ends. This CDR3 is CASSLDLGVNYNEQFF. The CDR3 DNA reads TGTGCCAGCAGCTTAGATCTCGGGGTAAACTACAATGAGCAGTTCTTC.

In its sample, this clone was seen once. This chain uses TRBV5-1 with TRBJ2-3; D is tentatively TRBD1 or TRBD2 (5 bases each). The CDR3 extends over 16 amino acids. Per the germline V gene, CDR1 is SGHRS and CDR2 is YFSETQ. Trimming took 3 bases from V and 1 from J, leaving 15 bases between them. The CDR3, as DNA: TGCGCCAGCAGCTCCTGGAGGACAACTCGCACAGATACGCAGTATTTT. Translating gives CASSSWRTTRTDTQYF.

The chain carries TRBV28 and TRBJ1-2, with 7 bases identical to TRBD1. The germline V gene encodes CDR1 MDHEN and CDR2 SYDVKM. Trimming at V came to 1 base and at J to 4 bases, leaving 6 bases not matched to a gene. The CDR3 is 15 amino acids. The CDR3 nucleotides read TGTGCCAGCAGTTTATACAGGGGAGGAGTCTATGGCTACACCTTC. Amino acids: CASSLYRGGVYGYTF.

This clone showed up just once. V usage is TRBV19 and J usage is TRBJ2-3; D gene unclear. The CDR3 has 15 amino acids. Deletions cut 4 bases from V and 2 bases from J, with 13 bases between. Per germline, CDR1 LNHDA and CDR2 SQIVND (reference sequence). The CDR3: CASSSSATYTDTQYF. CDR3 DNA sequence: TGTGCCAGTAGTAGCTCGGCTACGTACACAGATACGCAGTATTTT.

The chain combines TRBV2 with TRBJ1-5; D is possibly TRBD1 (6 bases). Trimming took 6 bases from V and 9 from J, leaving 15 bases between them. The CDR3 is 13 amino acids. Per germline, CDR1 SNHLY and CDR2 FYNNEI. The CDR3 coding sequence is TGTGCCAGCAGCTCACAGGGTTTACGGCCCCAGCATTTT. It yields the protein CASSSQGLRPQHF.

The CDR3 coding sequence is TGCGCCAGCAGCTTGGTGGGGGGAGAACGCATTCAGTACTTC. Translation: CASSLVGGERIQYF. V usage is TRBV5-1 and J usage is TRBJ2-4, with D perhaps TRBD2 (6 bases). This CDR3 spans 14 amino acids. The germline CDR1 and CDR2 sequences are SGHRS and YFSETQ. V was trimmed by 0 bases and J by 9 bases, leaving 13 bases between them.

This CDR3 reads CASSLAVGAGELFF. The CDR3 DNA sequence: TGCGCCAGCAGCTTGGCCGTCGGGGCCGGGGAGCTGTTTTTT. The chain has TRBV5-1 and TRBJ2-2, with D possibly matching TRBD2 (5 bases). The germline CDR1 and CDR2 sequences are SGHRS and YFSETQ. This CDR3 comprises 14 residues. V lost 0 bases, J lost 6 bases, and 9 bases lay in between.

To note about this clone: The same CDR3 can be traced to other DNA sequences in this sample. The rearrangement uses TRBV5-1 and TRBJ2-1; D is tentatively TRBD1 or TRBD2 (5 bases each). This CDR3 has 15 residues. CDR1 is SGHRS, CDR2 YFSETQ, per germline. Trimming stripped 3 bases from V and 0 bases from J, with 10 bases between. CDR3 loop: CASSWGRSSYNEQFF. In nucleotides, the CDR3 is TGCGCCAGCAGCTGGGGACGAAGCTCCTACAATGAGCAGTTCTTC.

Notes on this clone: In the same sample, other DNA sequences code for this CDR3. This rearrangement joins TRBV5-6 to TRBJ1-2, with TRBD1 matching over 12 bases. Germline V CDR1 and CDR2: SGHDT, YYEEEE. Trimming cost V 4 bases and J 2 bases; bases outside gene matches: 3. This CDR3 is built from 15 residues. In DNA form, the CDR3 reads TGTGCCAGCAGCCTGGGACAGGGGGCGAACTATGGCTACACCTTC. Its protein product is CASSLGQGANYGYTF.

This chain links TRBV7-8 with TRBJ2-7; D uncertain. Between the trimmed V and J ends, which lost 4 bases and 4 bases, there was a span of 14 bases. The CDR3 length is 14 residues. Germline V gene lookup returns CDR1 SGHVS and CDR2 FQNEAQ. CDR3: CASSSQALGYEQYF. The CDR3 DNA follows: TGTGCCAGCAGCTCGCAGGCCCTGGGTTACGAGCAGTACTTC. Based on the CDR3 plus reference TRBV7-8 and TRBJ2-7, the full variable domain is GAGVSQSPRYKVAKRGQDVALRCDPISGHVSLFWYQQALGQGPEFLTYFQNEAQLDKSGLPSDRFFAERPEGSVSTLKIQRTQQEDSAVYLCASSSQALGYEQYFGPGTRLTVT.

This clone has a single count. The genes are TRBV9 and TRBJ2-7, with no clear D. The CDR3 loop spans 14 amino acids. V was trimmed by 0 bases and J by 2 bases, leaving 9 bases between them. From germline, CDR1 is SGDLS and CDR2 YYNGEE. CDR3 loop: CASSVAVETYEQYF. The CDR3 region has the DNA TGTGCCAGCAGCGTAGCAGTAGAAACCTACGAGCAGTACTTC.

This clone was counted a single time. The V call is TRBV28, the J call TRBJ1-5, with no clear D. The CDR3 runs to 13 residues. Germline V gene sequence: CDR1 MDHEN, CDR2 SYDVKM. Trimming cost V 9 bases and J 3 bases, with 12 bases left between them. In nucleotides, the CDR3 is TGTGCCAGTTCATCCCAGTTCAATCAGCCCCAGCATTTT. This encodes CASSSQFNQPQHF.

This chain connects TRBV7-2 to TRBJ2-5; TRBD2 aligns across 7 bases. V was pared by 1 base and J by 5 bases, with 10 bases of the junction left unmatched. The CDR3 extends over 16 amino acids. Germline V gene sequence: CDR1 SGHTA, CDR2 FQGNSA. In nucleotides, the CDR3 is TGTGCCAGCAGCTTAGTAGGCAGGCGGGAGTGGGAGACCCAGTACTTC. It yields the protein CASSLVGRREWETQYF.

This clone has a count of ten or more. This rearrangement joins TRBV4-1 to TRBJ1-1; D possibly corresponds to TRBD1 (6 bases). Trimming cost V 5 bases and J 3 bases, with 16 bases left between them. Germline CDR1 and CDR2: MGHRA and YSYEKL. This CDR3 is built from 15 residues. CDR3 residues: CASSEAGGWDTEAFF. The DNA for the CDR3 is TGCGCCAGCAGCGAGGCCGGGGGCTGGGACACTGAAGCTTTCTTT.

V is TRBV7-2 and J is TRBJ2-3, with D uncertain. Germline CDR1 is SGHTA and CDR2 is FQGNSA. Trimming removed 0 bases from V and 6 bases from J, with 4 bases in between. There are 12 residues in the CDR3. The CDR3 region has the DNA TGTGCCAGCAGCTTAGCGTTCGATACGCAGTATTTT. Translated: CASSLAFDTQYF.

The gene calls are TRBV5-1 and TRBJ2-1, with D unresolved. CDR3 size: 14 residues. The ends were cut back, 5 bases at V and 3 bases at J, with 12 bases in the middle. The germline CDR1 and CDR2 sequences are SGHRS and YFSETQ. The CDR3 DNA reads TGCGCCAGCAGGAAGGACCAACTCTACAATGAGCAGTTCTTC. This translates into CASRKDQLYNEQFF.

The chain carries TRBV5-4 and TRBJ2-7, with 8 bases aligning to TRBD2. CDR3 length: 13 amino acids. V lost 4 bases to trimming and J lost 6 bases; unmatched junction nucleotides: 6. Germline V gene lookup returns CDR1 SGHNT and CDR2 YYREEE (reference sequence). Here the CDR3 reads CASSRGLAGEQYF. Written as DNA, the CDR3 is TGTGCCAGCAGCCGTGGACTAGCAGGCGAGCAGTACTTC.

The V and J genes are TRBV2 and TRBJ1-2; 9 positions agree with TRBD1. The CDR3 covers 15 residues. V lost 2 bases to trimming and J lost 4 bases; unmatched junction nucleotides: 5. Germline V gene lookup returns CDR1 SNHLY and CDR2 FYNNEI. The CDR3: CASSETGTGTYGYTF. The CDR3 DNA follows: TGTGCCAGCAGTGAAACGGGGACAGGGACCTATGGCTACACCTTC.

This chain joins TRBV2 and TRBJ2-1; 12 nucleotides agree with TRBD2. V gave up 5 bases and J gave up 6 bases; unmatched junction bases: 5. The length of the CDR3 is 15 residues. Germline CDR1 is SNHLY and CDR2 is FYNNEI. In DNA, the CDR3 is TGTGCCAGCAGTAGACTAGCGGGAGCCCTCAATGAGCAGTTCTTC. Translation gives CASSRLAGALNEQFF.

V usage is TRBV7-3 and J usage is TRBJ2-1, with TRBD2 matching over 7 bases. This CDR3 has 15 residues. Per the germline V gene, CDR1 is SGHTA and CDR2 is FQGTGA. Germline trimming cut 5 bases from V and 3 bases from J; bases unmatched to any gene: 7. The CDR3 coding sequence is TGTGCCAGCAGCCCAAGAGCGGGGTACTACAATGAGCAGTTCTTC. It specifies CASSPRAGYYNEQFF.

This clone was recorded once. The J gene is TRBJ2-1, the V gene TRBV18, with 10 bases fitting TRBD2. The CDR3 covers 15 residues. Trimming took 9 bases from V and 3 from J; bases not matched to a gene: 8. Germline CDR1 and CDR2: KGHSH and LQKENI. CDR3 region: CASGLAEVVYNEQFF. The CDR3 DNA follows: TGTGCCAGTGGACTAGCGGAGGTTGTCTACAATGAGCAGTTCTTC.

The rearrangement links TRBV11-2 to TRBJ2-1; D call uncertain. Germline V gene data show CDR1 as SGHAT and CDR2 as FQNNGV. Trimming left V 7 bases short and J 4 bases short, with 11 bases between. The CDR3 runs 13 residues. The CDR3 DNA is TGTGCCAGCACGCCTGCCAGATACAATGAGCAGTTCTTC. Its translation is CASTPARYNEQFF.

V is TRBV6-5 and J is TRBJ2-7, with a tentative D call TRBD2 (5 bases). V gave up 6 bases and J gave up 0 bases, with 12 bases separating them. The CDR3 is 14 residues long. Germline CDR1 and CDR2: MNHEY and SVGAGI. CDR3 protein: CASRRTYISYEQYF. In nucleotides, the CDR3 is TGTGCCAGCAGGCGGACTTATATCTCCTACGAGCAGTACTTC.